This T cell receptor beta chain came from a study of OX40 agonist ivuxolimab in advanced cancers. Study background: Ivuxolimab is an agonistic anti-OX40 (CD134) antibody, and patients were treated with it. Intravenous ivuxolimab at 0.01 to 10 mg/kg was given to patients every 2 weeks. Partial responses were achieved by three patients, one with hepatocellular carcinoma and two with cutaneous melanoma.

The CDR3 is 14 amino acids. CDR1 is SGHAT, CDR2 FQNNGV, per germline. Trimming took 6 bases from V and 5 from J, leaving 13 bases between them. Sequenced by immunoSEQ multiplex PCR; TCRdb stores in-frame clones only, minus some. The sample contains more than 30,000 clones, about 92% of which appear only once. The sample here was CD4+ or CD8+ T cells sorted from blood, taken in a trial of the OX40 agonist ivuxolimab. The chain couples TRBV11-2 to TRBJ2-2; no clear D. The TCR comes from an adult with an advanced solid tumor such as melanoma, head and neck, liver or kidney cancer. CDR3: CASRPPTGTGELFF. The CDR3 coding sequence is TGTGCCAGCAGACCACCCACCGGGACCGGGGAGCTGTTTTTT.